This is a list of T cell receptor beta chains from one sample in a study of shared clonotypes between healthy human individuals. Clones were sequenced by immunoSEQ multiplex PCR, and TCRdb holds only the in-frame ones, with some missing. Counted here are 1,400,000 or so clones, 97% to 99% occurring once; the ten biggest clones make up roughly 0.35%. Sequenced input: naive CD4+ T cells sorted from blood. The receptor set was obtained from a man younger than 45 in good health. CDR3s include the opening cysteine and the closing phenylalanine or tryptophan. A D gene is named only where the DNA matches it firmly. Clone size is stated in some rows and not others, as once, few, many or a class when expanded.

v_gene: TRBV5-8
abundance: -
j_gene: TRBJ2-2
d_gene: -
CDR3nt: TGTGCCAGCAGCTGGGGGCCGAACACCGGGGAGCTGTTTTTT
CDR3aa: CASSWGPNTGELFF

v_gene: TRBV18
abundance: -
j_gene: TRBJ2-5
d_gene: TRBD1
CDR3nt: TGTGCCAGCTCACCGATTAGACAGGGACGGGAGACCCAGTACTTC
CDR3aa: CASSPIRQGRETQYF

v_gene: TRBV5-4
abundance: -
j_gene: TRBJ1-1
d_gene: -
CDR3nt: TGTGCCAGCAGCTTACCAGTGATGAACACTGAAGCTTTCTTT
CDR3aa: CASSLPVMNTEAFF

v_gene: TRBV18
abundance: once
j_gene: TRBJ1-4
d_gene: -
CDR3nt: TGTGCCAGCTCAACGGGTGCAACTAATGAAAAACTGTTTTTT
CDR3aa: CASSTGATNEKLFF

v_gene: TRBV28
abundance: -
j_gene: TRBJ2-1
d_gene: -
CDR3nt: TGTGCCAGCAGTCTCGCCCGGGTCTCCTACAATGAGCAGTTCTTC
CDR3aa: CASSLARVSYNEQFF

v_gene: TRBV5-1
abundance: -
j_gene: TRBJ2-7
d_gene: TRBD2
CDR3nt: TGCGCCAGCAGCTCATCCGGGACTAGCGGGAGCCACGAGCAGTACTTC
CDR3aa: CASSSSGTSGSHEQYF

v_gene: TRBV18
abundance: once
j_gene: TRBJ2-7
d_gene: -
CDR3nt: TGTGCCAGCTCACCGACCGCCTACGAGCAGTACTTC
CDR3aa: CASSPTAYEQYF

v_gene: TRBV6-1
abundance: -
j_gene: TRBJ2-7
d_gene: TRBD1
CDR3nt: TGTGCCAGCAGTCTCAGGGGGCCCTCCTCCTACGAGCAGTACTTC
CDR3aa: CASSLRGPSSYEQYF

v_gene: TRBV9
abundance: -
j_gene: TRBJ1-1
d_gene: -
CDR3nt: TGTGCCAGCAGCGTAAGAAGTGGAGCAGGGAACACTGAAGCTTTCTTT
CDR3aa: CASSVRSGAGNTEAFF

v_gene: TRBV28
abundance: -
j_gene: TRBJ2-7
d_gene: TRBD1
CDR3nt: TGTGCCAGCAGGCCCGACAGGGTCCCCTACGAGCAGTACTTC
CDR3aa: CASRPDRVPYEQYF

v_gene: TRBV6-5
abundance: -
j_gene: TRBJ1-3
d_gene: -
CDR3nt: TGTGCCAGCAGTTATCTCTCCGGGGGGCGCTACGACACCATATATTTT
CDR3aa: CASSYLSGGRYDTIYF

v_gene: TRBV28
abundance: -
j_gene: TRBJ1-2
d_gene: -
CDR3nt: TGTGCCAGCAGTTTTCCCCCCCTAGGGACCTTGGATGGCTACACCTTC
CDR3aa: CASSFPPLGTLDGYTF

v_gene: TRBV10-3
abundance: -
j_gene: TRBJ1-5
d_gene: -
CDR3nt: TGTGCCAGTGCCTCGCCTGGCAATCAGCCCCAGCATTTT
CDR3aa: CASASPGNQPQHF

v_gene: TRBV5-1
abundance: -
j_gene: TRBJ2-5
d_gene: -
CDR3nt: TGCGCCAGCAGCTCGTTAGCGTCTCAAGAGACCCAGTACTTC
CDR3aa: CASSSLASQETQYF

v_gene: TRBV7-9
abundance: -
j_gene: TRBJ1-3
d_gene: -
CDR3nt: TGTGCCAGCAGCTTAGCAGGCTCTGGAAACACCATATATTTT
CDR3aa: CASSLAGSGNTIYF

v_gene: TRBV5-6
abundance: -
j_gene: TRBJ2-3
d_gene: TRBD1
CDR3nt: TGTGCCAGCAGCCTTGGGACAGGGGGCAGAGGGGATACGCAGTATTTT
CDR3aa: CASSLGTGGRGDTQYF

v_gene: TRBV9
abundance: -
j_gene: TRBJ1-2
d_gene: -
CDR3nt: TGTGCCAGCAGCACGCGGGGGGATGGCTACACCTTC
CDR3aa: CASSTRGDGYTF

v_gene: TRBV7-7
abundance: -
j_gene: TRBJ2-3
d_gene: TRBD2
CDR3nt: TGTGCCAGCAGCCTGGGGACTAGCGGGAGGTTAGATACGCAGTATTTT
CDR3aa: CASSLGTSGRLDTQYF

v_gene: TRBV7-6
abundance: -
j_gene: TRBJ2-2
d_gene: TRBD2
CDR3nt: TGTGCCAGCAGCTTTCCTAGCGGACCGAACACCGGGGAGCTGTTTTTT
CDR3aa: CASSFPSGPNTGELFF

v_gene: TRBV7-2
abundance: -
j_gene: TRBJ1-5
d_gene: -
CDR3nt: TGTGCCAGCAGCTTAGAAGCGTATAGCAATCAGCCCCAGCATTTT
CDR3aa: CASSLEAYSNQPQHF

v_gene: TRBV27
abundance: -
j_gene: TRBJ2-1
d_gene: TRBD2
CDR3nt: TGTGCCAGCAGTCCACGACTAGCGGGGTTCAATGAGCAGTTCTTC
CDR3aa: CASSPRLAGFNEQFF

v_gene: TRBV14
abundance: -
j_gene: TRBJ2-7
d_gene: -
CDR3nt: TGTGCCAGCAGGAGACAGGCCTACGAGCAGTACTTC
CDR3aa: CASRRQAYEQYF

v_gene: TRBV28
abundance: -
j_gene: TRBJ2-1
d_gene: TRBD2
CDR3nt: TGTGCCAGCAAAATCCGGCTAGCGGGAGTCTTTGAGCAGTTCTTC
CDR3aa: CASKIRLAGVFEQFF

v_gene: TRBV27
abundance: -
j_gene: TRBJ2-3
d_gene: TRBD2
CDR3nt: TGTGCCAGCAGAGGACTAGCGGGAGCGAGCACAGATACGCAGTATTTT
CDR3aa: CASRGLAGASTDTQYF

v_gene: TRBV2
abundance: few
j_gene: TRBJ2-5
d_gene: -
CDR3nt: TGTGCCAGCAGTGGTTTGGAGACCCAGTACTTC
CDR3aa: CASSGLETQYF

v_gene: TRBV6-6
abundance: -
j_gene: TRBJ1-1
d_gene: -
CDR3nt: TGTGCCAGCAGTTACCCCATGAACACTGAAGCTTTCTTT
CDR3aa: CASSYPMNTEAFF

v_gene: TRBV9
abundance: -
j_gene: TRBJ2-2
d_gene: -
CDR3nt: TGTGCCAGCAGCGTAGGAGGCGAATTTTCCGGGGAGCTGTTTTTT
CDR3aa: CASSVGGEFSGELFF

v_gene: TRBV6-1
abundance: -
j_gene: TRBJ2-2
d_gene: TRBD2
CDR3nt: TGTGCCAGCAGTGCCTTGGGGACTAGCGGGAGGAATCCCGCTGGGGAGCTGTTTTTT
CDR3aa: CASSALGTSGRNPAGELFF

v_gene: TRBV6-1
abundance: once
j_gene: TRBJ2-1
d_gene: TRBD2
CDR3nt: TGTGCCAGCAGTGAAGCTCCCCCCCTAGCGGGAGGTTACAATGAGCAGTTCTTC
CDR3aa: CASSEAPPLAGGYNEQFF

v_gene: TRBV5-1
abundance: -
j_gene: TRBJ2-2
d_gene: TRBD2
CDR3nt: TGCGCCAGCAGCGAACTTAGCGGGAGCGTCGGCACCGGGGAGCTGTTTTTT
CDR3aa: CASSELSGSVGTGELFF

v_gene: TRBV7-9
abundance: -
j_gene: TRBJ1-5
d_gene: -
CDR3nt: TGTGCCAGCAGCTTAGGAGAGAGTAGCAATCAGCCCCAGCATTTT
CDR3aa: CASSLGESSNQPQHF

v_gene: TRBV6-5
abundance: once
j_gene: TRBJ2-3
d_gene: -
CDR3nt: TGTGCCAGCTGTTGGTACCACCCGAACACAGATACGCAGTATTTT
CDR3aa: CASCWYHPNTDTQYF

v_gene: TRBV9
abundance: -
j_gene: TRBJ2-1
d_gene: TRBD1
CDR3nt: TGTGCCAGCAGCGTCACAGGGGACACCTACAATGAGCAGTTCTTC
CDR3aa: CASSVTGDTYNEQFF

v_gene: TRBV28
abundance: once
j_gene: TRBJ1-2
d_gene: -
CDR3nt: TGTGCCAGCAGTCCACCGGGACGGGAGAACTATGGCTACACCTTC
CDR3aa: CASSPPGRENYGYTF

v_gene: TRBV10-3
abundance: -
j_gene: TRBJ2-7
d_gene: TRBD1
CDR3nt: TGTGCCATCAGGAGACAGGGTGACGCCTACGAGCAGTACTTC
CDR3aa: CAIRRQGDAYEQYF

v_gene: TRBV30
abundance: -
j_gene: TRBJ2-7
d_gene: -
CDR3nt: TGTGCCTGGAGTGTGGTCTCGATGGAGGGCCGCTACGAGCAGTACTTC
CDR3aa: CAWSVVSMEGRYEQYF

v_gene: TRBV27
abundance: -
j_gene: TRBJ2-5
d_gene: -
CDR3nt: TGTGCCAGCAGTCCCTCTCCTCTCGGTACGGAGACCCAGTACTTC
CDR3aa: CASSPSPLGTETQYF

v_gene: TRBV15
abundance: -
j_gene: TRBJ1-5
d_gene: -
CDR3nt: TGTGCCACCAGCAGAGACCCCAGAAGGACATACCAAAGTTATAGCAATCAGCCCCAGCATTTT
CDR3aa: CATSRDPRRTYQSYSNQPQHF

v_gene: TRBV11-2
abundance: -
j_gene: TRBJ2-1
d_gene: -
CDR3nt: TGTGCCAGCAGCTTACGCGAGACTAGCTACAATGAGCAGTTCTTC
CDR3aa: CASSLRETSYNEQFF

v_gene: TRBV5-4
abundance: once
j_gene: TRBJ2-7
d_gene: -
CDR3nt: TGTGCCAGCAGCTCTATCGATCCCGGAAACGAGCAGTACTTC
CDR3aa: CASSSIDPGNEQYF

v_gene: TRBV10-3
abundance: -
j_gene: TRBJ1-2
d_gene: TRBD1
CDR3nt: TGTGCCATCAGTGAGTCGACTCGGACAGGGCGGGATGGCTACACCTTC
CDR3aa: CAISESTRTGRDGYTF

v_gene: TRBV4-2
abundance: -
j_gene: TRBJ2-1
d_gene: TRBD1
CDR3nt: TGTGCCAGCAGCCCCGGACAGGCGCGATACAATGAGCAGTTCTTC
CDR3aa: CASSPGQARYNEQFF

v_gene: TRBV10-3
abundance: -
j_gene: TRBJ2-1
d_gene: -
CDR3nt: TGTGCCATCAGAAAAGGTGGCCCAAACTACAATGAGCAGTTCTTC
CDR3aa: CAIRKGGPNYNEQFF

v_gene: TRBV29-1
abundance: -
j_gene: TRBJ2-7
d_gene: TRBD1
CDR3nt: TGCAGCGTTGAGGGTGGGACAGGGGGCCTCTACGAGCAGTACTTC
CDR3aa: CSVEGGTGGLYEQYF

v_gene: TRBV10-2
abundance: -
j_gene: TRBJ2-1
d_gene: -
CDR3nt: TGCGCCAGCAGTTCTGTGGGAGAGGTGCAGTTCTTC
CDR3aa: CASSSVGEVQFF

v_gene: TRBV18
abundance: -
j_gene: TRBJ1-4
d_gene: -
CDR3nt: TGTGCCAGCTCACCTAGGACCCTAGTCGAAAAACTGTTTTTT
CDR3aa: CASSPRTLVEKLFF

v_gene: TRBV20-1
abundance: -
j_gene: TRBJ2-1
d_gene: -
CDR3nt: TGCAGTGTTGGGGTGAACAATGAGCAGTTCTTC
CDR3aa: CSVGVNNEQFF

v_gene: TRBV11-3
abundance: -
j_gene: TRBJ2-1
d_gene: -
CDR3nt: TGTGCCAGCAGCTCCGACGTAATCCGCAATGAGCAGTTCTTC
CDR3aa: CASSSDVIRNEQFF

v_gene: TRBV30
abundance: -
j_gene: TRBJ2-7
d_gene: -
CDR3nt: TGTGCCTGGAGTGTACGGGCCCTGATCCACGAGCAGTACTTC
CDR3aa: CAWSVRALIHEQYF

v_gene: TRBV29-1
abundance: -
j_gene: TRBJ1-5
d_gene: -
CDR3nt: TGCAGCGTTGAAGTCGGAGGGGAGCCCCAGCATTTT
CDR3aa: CSVEVGGEPQHF

v_gene: TRBV5-1
abundance: -
j_gene: TRBJ1-2
d_gene: TRBD1
CDR3nt: TGCGCCAGCAGCTTGGCTGCTTTGGGACAGGGGGCGCGATCAACTGGCTACACCTTC
CDR3aa: CASSLAALGQGARSTGYTF

v_gene: TRBV6-5
abundance: -
j_gene: TRBJ2-7
d_gene: -
CDR3nt: TGTGCCAGCAGTTACCCTGGAGGGGCCGAGCAGTACTTC
CDR3aa: CASSYPGGAEQYF

v_gene: TRBV5-1
abundance: -
j_gene: TRBJ2-3
d_gene: -
CDR3nt: TGCGCCAGCAGCTTGGCGGGGAACATAGGGACAGATACGCAGTATTTT
CDR3aa: CASSLAGNIGTDTQYF